The T cell receptor (beta chain) under discussion was sequenced for a study of control samples from healthy donors and cancer patients. Using immunoSEQ multiplex PCR, the repertoire was profiled, and TCRdb retains in-frame clones only, with some absent. Among roughly 120,000 clones listed, 88% were seen once. Germline V gives CDR1 SNHLY, CDR2 FYNNEI. The CDR3 loop spans 16 amino acids. V shed 1 base, J shed 6 bases, and the junction held 8 bases outside the gene matches. The TCR originated in a woman in her sixties or seventies with lung cancer. This chain links TRBV2 with TRBJ2-5; 10 bases agree with TRBD1. The sequenced sample consisted of PBMCs. CDR3 residues: CASSEVPTGGAQTQYF. The CDR3 coding sequence is TGTGCCAGCAGTGAAGTTCCGACAGGGGGCGCCCAGACCCAGTACTTC.